This TCR beta chain was documented in a study of blood T cell repertoires in COVID-19 (dated by TCRdb to about 2020). At the level of the whole study: Samples from collaborators originated in the United States, Italy and Spain and spanned both the acute and convalescent phases of COVID-19. The samples were drawn from two sources: the first 160 participants of the ongoing ImmuneRACE study, and about 1,300 subjects contributed by 6 global collaborators. The repertoires were made available in a free public database intended to serve as a resource for research on the immune response to SARS-CoV-2. The material from the prospective study consisted of cDNA or gDNA derived from T cells, B-cell-depleted T cells, or PBMCs. A de-identified subject ID, COVID-19 status, age in years and sex were almost always included in the sample metadata. Where available, HLA class I and class II types were taken from metadata supplied by the sample provider and were not determined by assay-based typing. Subjects who had been exposed to COVID-19, were actively infected with it, or had recovered from it provided the deeply sampled blood TCRbeta repertoires that made up the dataset. The full study reports these points: How much clinical and demographic metadata was included differed by source and by participant, and the metadata was provided uncurated.

V gives up 0 bases and J gives up 2 bases, and the segment between their germline ends measures 10 bases. Measured from the cysteine to the phenylalanine, the CDR3 is 16 residues long. The CDR3 DNA has 48 bases and is translated from base 1. The germline V gene encodes CDR1 KGHSH and CDR2 LQKENI. Participants in the prospective study were enrolled through a virtual design, were aged roughly 18 to 95 years, and lived in some 24 United States geographic areas. To assign participants to cohorts, the prospective study relied on clinical history that participants themselves reported in a screening survey and a study questionnaire. Recovered participants in ImmuneRACE Cohort 3 were defined as having two consecutive negative NP/OP PCR tests, clearance from a healthcare professional, or resolution of symptoms. Mobile phlebotomists in the prospective study collected whole blood, serum and a nasopharyngeal or oropharyngeal swab from every participant. Over a roughly two-month period, participants in the prospective study had the option of providing additional blood draws and questionnaires. Blood samples from the prospective study were shipped frozen or at room temperature prior to DNA extraction.

This clone showed up just a few times. The clone's antigen remains unknown. No base-level quality is on record; no much larger clone is a single base apart. TCRbeta CDR3 regions were amplified from genomic DNA by means of the immunoSEQ Assay, a bias-controlled multiplex PCR. Per the source publication's procedure: The number of nucleated cells in each sample was estimated from the amplification of reference gene primers within the assay. Sequence reads were collapsed and filtered to measure the absolute abundance of every unique TCRbeta CDR3 rearrangement. For each sample, productive Simpson clonality was calculated by taking the square root of Simpson's diversity index across productive rearrangements. Sourced from immuneACCESS, this table was stored by TCRdb with only in-frame sequences that have V and J called. A share of the clones is absent; for the studies checked, an unresolved V gene accounts for under half, and the remainder has no known explanation. V and J calls and clone size are given by that table; D and trimming were obtained from the DNA. The sample table lists just over 300,000 clones, 70% to 90% of them with a count of one. Of the sample, around 4% falls within the top ten clones.

The source of this sequence is a young man who had recovered from COVID-19. What was sequenced was PBMCs or T cells enriched from blood (not recorded which). The chain couples TRBV18 to TRBJ1-4, with no D gene named confidently. This receptor has the CDR3 CASSPPMASTNEKLFF. The DNA sequence follows: TGTGCCAGCTCACCACCGATGGCTAGCACTAATGAAAAACTGTTTTTT.